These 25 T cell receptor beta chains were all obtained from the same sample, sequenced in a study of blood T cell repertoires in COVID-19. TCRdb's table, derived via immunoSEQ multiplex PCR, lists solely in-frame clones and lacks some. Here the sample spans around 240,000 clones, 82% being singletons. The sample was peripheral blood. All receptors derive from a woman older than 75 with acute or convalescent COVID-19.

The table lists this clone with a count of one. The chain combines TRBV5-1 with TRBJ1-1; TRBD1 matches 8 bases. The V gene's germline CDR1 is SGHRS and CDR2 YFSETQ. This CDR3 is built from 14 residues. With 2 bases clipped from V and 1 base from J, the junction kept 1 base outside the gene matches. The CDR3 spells CASSFQGANTEAFF. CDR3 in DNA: TGCGCCAGCAGCTTTCAGGGGGCGAACACTGAAGCTTTCTTT.

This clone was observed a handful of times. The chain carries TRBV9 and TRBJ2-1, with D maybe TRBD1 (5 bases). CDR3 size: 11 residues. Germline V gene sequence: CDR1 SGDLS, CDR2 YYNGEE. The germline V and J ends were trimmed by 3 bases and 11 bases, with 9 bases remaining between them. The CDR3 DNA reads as TGTGCCAGCAGCGACGACAGACAGCAGTTCTTC. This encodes CASSDDRQQFF.

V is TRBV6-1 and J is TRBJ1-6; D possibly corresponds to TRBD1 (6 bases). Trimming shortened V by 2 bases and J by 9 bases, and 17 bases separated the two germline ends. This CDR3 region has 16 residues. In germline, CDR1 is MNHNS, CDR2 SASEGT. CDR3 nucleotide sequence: TGTGCCAGCAGTGAAAATATTGGCAGGGGAACTTCACCCCTCCACTTT. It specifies CASSENIGRGTSPLHF.

CDR3 residues: CASSPTGVETQYF. For the CDR3, the DNA is TGTGCCAGCAGCCCAACAGGGGTGGAGACCCAGTACTTC. The genes are TRBV7-3 and TRBJ2-5; 7 nucleotides match TRBD1. This CDR3 contains 13 residues. From germline, CDR1 is SGHTA and CDR2 FQGTGA. Unmatched junction bases numbered 5, after V lost 5 bases and J lost 5 bases.

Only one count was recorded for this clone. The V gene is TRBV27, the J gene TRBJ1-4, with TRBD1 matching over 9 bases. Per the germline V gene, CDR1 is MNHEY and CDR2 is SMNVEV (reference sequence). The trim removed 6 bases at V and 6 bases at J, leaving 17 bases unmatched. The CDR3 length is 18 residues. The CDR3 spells CASRPGTGRSSPDEKLFF. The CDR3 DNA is TGTGCCAGCAGACCCGGGACAGGGAGGTCGAGCCCTGATGAAAAACTGTTTTTT.

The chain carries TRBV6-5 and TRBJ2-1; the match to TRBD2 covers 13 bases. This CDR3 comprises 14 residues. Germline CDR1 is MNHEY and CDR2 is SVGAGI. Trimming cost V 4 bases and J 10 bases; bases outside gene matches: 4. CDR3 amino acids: CASSWGLAGSEQFF. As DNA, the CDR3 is TGTGCCAGCAGTTGGGGACTAGCGGGGTCAGAGCAGTTCTTC.

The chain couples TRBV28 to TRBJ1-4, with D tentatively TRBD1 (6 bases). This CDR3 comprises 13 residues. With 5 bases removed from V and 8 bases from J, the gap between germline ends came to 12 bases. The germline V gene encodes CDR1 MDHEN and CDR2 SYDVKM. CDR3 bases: TGTGCCAGCAGTCCCGGACAGAGCGAAAAACTGTTTTTT. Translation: CASSPGQSEKLFF. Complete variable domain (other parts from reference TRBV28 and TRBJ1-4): DVKVTQSSRYLVKRTGEKVFLECVQDMDHENMFWYRQDPGLGLRLIYFSYDVKMKEKGDIPEGYSVSREKKERFSLILESASTNQTSMYLCASSPGQSEKLFFGSGTQLSVL.

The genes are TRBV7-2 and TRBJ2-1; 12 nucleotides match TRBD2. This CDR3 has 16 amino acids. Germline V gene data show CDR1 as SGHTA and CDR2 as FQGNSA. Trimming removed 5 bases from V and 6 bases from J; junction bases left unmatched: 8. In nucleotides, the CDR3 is TGTGCCAGCAGCCACCCGACTAGCGGGGGATTCAATGAGCAGTTCTTC. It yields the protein CASSHPTSGGFNEQFF.

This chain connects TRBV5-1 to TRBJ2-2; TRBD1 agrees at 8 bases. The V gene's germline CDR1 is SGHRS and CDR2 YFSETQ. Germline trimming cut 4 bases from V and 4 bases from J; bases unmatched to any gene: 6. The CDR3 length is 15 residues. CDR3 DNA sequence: TGCGCCAGCAGCGGAGGACAGGGCCCCACCGGGGAGCTGTTTTTT. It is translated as CASSGGQGPTGELFF.

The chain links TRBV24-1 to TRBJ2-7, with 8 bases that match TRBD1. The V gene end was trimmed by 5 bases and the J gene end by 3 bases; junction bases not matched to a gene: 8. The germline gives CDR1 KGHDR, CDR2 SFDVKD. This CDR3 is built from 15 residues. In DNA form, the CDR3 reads TGTGCCACCAGTGCAAGAGCCGGGACAGGCTACGAGCAGTACTTC. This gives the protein CATSARAGTGYEQYF.

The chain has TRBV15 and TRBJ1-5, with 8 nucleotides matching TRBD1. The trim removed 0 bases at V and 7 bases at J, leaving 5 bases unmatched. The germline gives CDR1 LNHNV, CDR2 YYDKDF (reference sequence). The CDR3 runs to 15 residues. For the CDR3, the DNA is TGTGCCACCAGCAGAGATTGGGCAGGGGGCCAGCCCCAGCATTTT. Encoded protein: CATSRDWAGGQPQHF.

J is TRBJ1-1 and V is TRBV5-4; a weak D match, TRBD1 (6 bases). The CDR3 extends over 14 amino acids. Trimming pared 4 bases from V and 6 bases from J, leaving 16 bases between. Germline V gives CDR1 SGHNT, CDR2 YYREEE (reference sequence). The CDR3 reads CASSPKSGAAEAFF. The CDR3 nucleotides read TGTGCCAGCAGCCCTAAATCAGGGGCCGCTGAAGCTTTCTTT.

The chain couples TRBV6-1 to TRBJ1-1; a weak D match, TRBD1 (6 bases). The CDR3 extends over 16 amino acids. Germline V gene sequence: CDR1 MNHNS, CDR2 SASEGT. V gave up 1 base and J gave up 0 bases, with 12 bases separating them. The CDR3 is CASSEEGGIMNTEAFF. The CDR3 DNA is TGTGCCAGCAGTGAAGAGGGGGGGATCATGAACACTGAAGCTTTCTTT.

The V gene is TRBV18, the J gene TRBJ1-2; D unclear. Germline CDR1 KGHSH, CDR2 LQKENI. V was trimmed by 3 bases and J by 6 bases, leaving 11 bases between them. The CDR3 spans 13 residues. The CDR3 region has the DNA TGTGCCAGCTCACCGCAAGGGAGCGATGGCTACACCTTC. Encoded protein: CASSPQGSDGYTF.

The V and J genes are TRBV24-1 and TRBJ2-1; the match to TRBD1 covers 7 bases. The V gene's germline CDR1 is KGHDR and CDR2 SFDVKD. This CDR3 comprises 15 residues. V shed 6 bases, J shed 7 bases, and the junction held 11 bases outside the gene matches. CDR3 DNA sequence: TGTGCCACCAGTCCCAGACAGGGTCCGAGGAATGAGCAGTTCTTC. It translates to CATSPRQGPRNEQFF.

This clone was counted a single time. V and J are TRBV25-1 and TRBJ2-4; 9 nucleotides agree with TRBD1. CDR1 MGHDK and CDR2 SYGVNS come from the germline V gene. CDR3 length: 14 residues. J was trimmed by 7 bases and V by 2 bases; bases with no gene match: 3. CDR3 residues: CASSETGGANIQYF. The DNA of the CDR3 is TGTGCCAGCAGTGAAACAGGGGGCGCGAACATTCAGTACTTC.

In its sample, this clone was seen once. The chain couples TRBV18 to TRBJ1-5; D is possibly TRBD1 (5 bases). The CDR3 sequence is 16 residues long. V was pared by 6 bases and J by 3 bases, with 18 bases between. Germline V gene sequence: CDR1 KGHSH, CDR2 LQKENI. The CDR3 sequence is CASSPSPATVNQPQHF. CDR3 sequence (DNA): TGTGCCAGCTCGCCCTCCCCGGCGACAGTCAATCAGCCCCAGCATTTT.

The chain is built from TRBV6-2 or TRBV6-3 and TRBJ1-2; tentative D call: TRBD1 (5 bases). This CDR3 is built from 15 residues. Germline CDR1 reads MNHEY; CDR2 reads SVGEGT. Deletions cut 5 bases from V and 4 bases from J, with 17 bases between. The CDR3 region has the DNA TGTGCCAGCAGTCCGCCGGGGGTACATATCTATGGCTACACCTTC. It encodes CASSPPGVHIYGYTF.

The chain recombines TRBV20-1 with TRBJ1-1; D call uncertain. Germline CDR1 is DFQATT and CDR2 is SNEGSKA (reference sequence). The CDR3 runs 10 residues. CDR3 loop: CRAGNTEAFF. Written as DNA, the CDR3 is TGCAGGGCAGGGAACACTGAAGCTTTCTTT.

The CDR3, as DNA: TGCAGCGTACCAACAGGGGGTCGTACTGAAGCTTTCTTT. Residues: CSVPTGGRTEAFF. The chain links TRBV29-1 to TRBJ1-1; 8 positions match TRBD1. CDR1 and CDR2 (germline): SQVTM, ANQGSEA. The length of the CDR3 is 13 residues. Trimming took 6 bases from V and 5 from J; bases not matched to a gene: 8.

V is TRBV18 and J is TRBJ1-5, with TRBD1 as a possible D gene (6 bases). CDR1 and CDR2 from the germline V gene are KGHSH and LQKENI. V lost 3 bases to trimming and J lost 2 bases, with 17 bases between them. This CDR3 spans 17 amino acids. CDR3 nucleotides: TGTGCCAGCTCACCCCCTACAGGGTTGTCGGGCAATCAGCCCCAGCATTTT. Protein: CASSPPTGLSGNQPQHF.

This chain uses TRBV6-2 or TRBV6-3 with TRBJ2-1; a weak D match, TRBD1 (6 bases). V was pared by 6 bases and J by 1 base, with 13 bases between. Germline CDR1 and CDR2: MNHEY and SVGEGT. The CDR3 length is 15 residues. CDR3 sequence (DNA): TGTGCCAGCAGCCTAAACAGGGTGTCCTACAATGAGCAGTTCTTC. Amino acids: CASSLNRVSYNEQFF.

This chain's CDR3 is CASSFGTGSRQPQHF. The CDR3 bases are TGTGCCAGCAGCTTCGGGACAGGCTCCCGGCAGCCCCAGCATTTT. The chain carries TRBV7-2 and TRBJ1-5; 8 nucleotides align to TRBD1. Germline assignment: CDR1 SGHTA and CDR2 FQGNSA. There are 15 residues in the CDR3. J was trimmed by 7 bases and V by 3 bases; bases with no gene match: 8. The complete variable domain, with remaining parts taken from reference TRBV7-2 and TRBJ1-5, reads GAGVSQSPSNKVTEKGKDVELRCDPISGHTALYWYRQSLGQGLEFLIYFQGNSAPDKSGLPSDRFSAERTGGSVSTLTIQRTQQEDSAVYLCASSFGTGSRQPQHFGDGTRLSIL.

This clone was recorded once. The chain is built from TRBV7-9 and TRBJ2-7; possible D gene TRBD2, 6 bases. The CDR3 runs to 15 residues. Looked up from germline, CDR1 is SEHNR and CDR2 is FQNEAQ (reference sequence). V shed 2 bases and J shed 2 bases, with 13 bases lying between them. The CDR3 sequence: CASSLSPGSTYEQYF. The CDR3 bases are TGTGCCAGCAGCTTATCTCCCGGGAGCACCTACGAGCAGTACTTC.

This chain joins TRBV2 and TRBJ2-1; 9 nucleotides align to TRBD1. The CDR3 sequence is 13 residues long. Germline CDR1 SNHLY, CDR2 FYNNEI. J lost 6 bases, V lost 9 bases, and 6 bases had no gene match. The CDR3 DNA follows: TGTGCCAGTTCACGGGACAGGGTCAATGAGCAGTTCTTC. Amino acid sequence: CASSRDRVNEQFF.